This record looks at one T cell receptor (beta chain) sequence and its context. Its antigen is not identified. This sample was included in a study of cytomegalovirus exposure and HLA in healthy donors. Overall study results and limits: An analysis done earlier found most TCR beta V segments productive about 87% or about 30% of the time.

The PCR employed 60 Vbeta primers together with 13 Jbeta primers. Produced via immunoSEQ multiplex PCR; TCRdb's table is partial and in-frame only. This table holds approximately 190,000 clones, around 85% found once. This sequence originates from a man aged 50-60 years in good health and CMV-seronegative. Source material: PBMCs.

DNA of the CDR3: TGCGCCAGCAGCTATTCACAGGGGGCGGTTTCACCCCTCCACTTT. Amino acids: CASSYSQGAVSPLHF. The chain carries TRBV5-1 and TRBJ1-6; TRBD1 matches at 9 bases. CDR1 and CDR2 (germline): SGHRS, YFSETQ. CDR3 length equals 15 residues. V lost 3 bases to trimming and J lost 9 bases; unmatched junction nucleotides: 7.